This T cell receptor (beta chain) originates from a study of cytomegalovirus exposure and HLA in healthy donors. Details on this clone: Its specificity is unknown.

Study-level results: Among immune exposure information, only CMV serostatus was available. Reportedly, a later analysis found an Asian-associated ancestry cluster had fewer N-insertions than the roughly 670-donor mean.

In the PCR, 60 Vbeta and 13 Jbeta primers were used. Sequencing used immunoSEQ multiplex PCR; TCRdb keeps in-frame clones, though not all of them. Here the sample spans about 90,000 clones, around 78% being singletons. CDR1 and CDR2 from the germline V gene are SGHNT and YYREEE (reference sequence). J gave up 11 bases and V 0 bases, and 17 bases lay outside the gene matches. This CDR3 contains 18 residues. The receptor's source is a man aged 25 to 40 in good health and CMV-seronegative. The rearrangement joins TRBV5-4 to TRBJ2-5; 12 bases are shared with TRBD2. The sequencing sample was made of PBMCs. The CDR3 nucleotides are TGTGCCAGCAGCTTGGGCGGGGTACTAGCGGGGGGTGTGGGAGAGCAGTACTTC. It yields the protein CASSLGGVLAGGVGEQYF.